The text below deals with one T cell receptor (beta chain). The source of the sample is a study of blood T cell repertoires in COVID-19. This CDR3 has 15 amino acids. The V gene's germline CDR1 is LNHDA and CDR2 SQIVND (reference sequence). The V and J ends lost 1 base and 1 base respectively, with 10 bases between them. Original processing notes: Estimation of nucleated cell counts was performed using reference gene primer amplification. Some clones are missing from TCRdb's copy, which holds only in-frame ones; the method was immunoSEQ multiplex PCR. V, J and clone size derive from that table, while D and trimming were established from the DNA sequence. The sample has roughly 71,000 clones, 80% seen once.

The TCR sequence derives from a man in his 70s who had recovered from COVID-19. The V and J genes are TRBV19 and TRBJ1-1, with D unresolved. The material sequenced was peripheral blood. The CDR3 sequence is CASSIVSGSNTEAFF. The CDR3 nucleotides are TGTGCCAGTAGTATAGTCTCGGGGTCGAACACTGAAGCTTTCTTT.